This is a list of T cell receptor beta chains from one sample in a study of control samples from healthy donors and cancer patients. Libraries were prepared by immunoSEQ multiplex PCR; TCRdb keeps only in-frame clonotypes and omits some of them. The sample comprises 250,000 to 300,000 clones, over 75% of which are singletons, and roughly 13% rests with the top ten. The sequencing input was PBMCs. The receptors come from a woman in her sixties with lung cancer. CDR3s include the opening cysteine and the closing phenylalanine or tryptophan. D genes are given only for firm matches. Some rows have no size entry. The others give once, few or many, or a class for an expanded clone.

size,D,V,J,DNA,CDR3
-,-,TRBV7-8,TRBJ1-5,TGTGCCAGCAGCTCCCTTGGGAGCAATCAGCCCCAGCATTTT,CASSSLGSNQPQHF
-,TRBD2,TRBV18,TRBJ2-3,TGTGCCAGCTCACCTGGACTAGCGGGGAACACAGATACGCAGTATTTT,CASSPGLAGNTDTQYF
-,TRBD1,TRBV28,TRBJ1-1,TGTGCCAGCAGTATCGGACAGGGGAACACTGAAGCTTTCTTT,CASSIGQGNTEAFF
-,-,TRBV10-3,TRBJ1-5,TGTGCCATCAGTGAAGGGCTCGATCAGCCCCAGCATTTT,CAISEGLDQPQHF
-,-,TRBV30,TRBJ1-4,TGTGCCTGGGGATCCGGGGGCATTAATGAAAAACTGTTTTTT,CAWGSGGINEKLFF
-,-,TRBV5-6,TRBJ1-2,TGTGCCAGCAGCTGGGGTAGGCGGGTTAACTATGGCTACACCTTC,CASSWGRRVNYGYTF
-,-,TRBV7-9,TRBJ1-2,TGTGCCAGCAGCTTAGCAGCAGGGGCCTATGGCTACACCTTC,CASSLAAGAYGYTF
-,TRBD1,TRBV19,TRBJ1-2,TGTGCCAGTAGGGAGAGGGGGCAGGGTGGCTACACCTTC,CASRERGQGGYTF
-,-,TRBV12-3/TRBV12-4,TRBJ2-7,TGTGCCAGCAGTTTTACGGGAGAGGGCGAGCAGTACTTC,CASSFTGEGEQYF
-,TRBD1,TRBV19,TRBJ1-5,TGTGCCAGTACTTATGGAGGAGGGGGCAGTAATCAGCCCCAGCATTTT,CASTYGGGGSNQPQHF
-,TRBD1,TRBV11-3,TRBJ2-3,TGTGCCAGCAGCTTATCGGTGATGAGGGGGCTTGGAGATACGCAGTATTTT,CASSLSVMRGLGDTQYF
-,-,TRBV7-3,TRBJ2-1,TGTGCCAGCAGCTCGGGACCTCTGGCATACAATGAGCAGTTCTTC,CASSSGPLAYNEQFF
few,-,TRBV9,TRBJ2-3,TGTGCCAGCAGCGCGGACGGTACCACAGATACGCAGTATTTT,CASSADGTTDTQYF
few,TRBD1,TRBV6-5,TRBJ1-2,TGTGCCAGCAGGCGACAGGGTTACAATGGCTACACCTTC,CASRRQGYNGYTF
-,TRBD1,TRBV7-3,TRBJ2-7,TGTGCCAGCAGCCAGACAGGGGGTGAGCAGTACTTC,CASSQTGGEQYF
-,-,TRBV10-1,TRBJ1-5,TGCGCCAGCAGTGACGGCAATCAGCCCCAGCATTTT,CASSDGNQPQHF
-,-,TRBV6-1,TRBJ1-5,TGTGCCAGCAGTGATGTCCACTTCACGGCCCAGCATTTT,CASSDVHFTAQHF
-,TRBD1,TRBV11-2,TRBJ1-2,TGTGCCAGCAGTAGACACAGGACAGGGTTTAACTATGGCTACACCTTC,CASSRHRTGFNYGYTF
-,TRBD1,TRBV18,TRBJ1-1,TGTGCCAGCTCACCGACGGGGACAGGGAACACTGAAGCTTTCTTT,CASSPTGTGNTEAFF
-,TRBD1,TRBV14,TRBJ2-5,TGTGCCAGCAGCCAAATCCAGGGGGTACAAGAGACCCAGTACTTC,CASSQIQGVQETQYF
medium-sized,-,TRBV5-1,TRBJ1-1,TGCGCCAGCAGCCACGGGACCTTATCTGAAGCTTTCTTT,CASSHGTLSEAFF
-,-,TRBV15,TRBJ2-7,TGTGCCACCAGCAGAGACCAGGTGACGGGCGAGCAGTACTTC,CATSRDQVTGEQYF
few,-,TRBV7-9,TRBJ1-1,TGTGCCAGCAGCCCGACAGCTTTGAACACTGAAGCTTTCTTT,CASSPTALNTEAFF
-,-,TRBV5-1,TRBJ1-2,TGCGCCAGCAGCTTGGGACCGCAGACAGAAATCGGGAGCTATGGCTACACCTTC,CASSLGPQTEIGSYGYTF
-,TRBD2,TRBV7-3,TRBJ2-2,TGTGCCAGCAGCTCACGCGGACTAGCGGGAGGGGCCGGGGAGCTGTTTTTT,CASSSRGLAGGAGELFF
-,-,TRBV7-8,TRBJ1-1,TGTGCCAGCAGCTTAGCCTTATGGGGGGTTGCGGACGCTTTCTTT,CASSLALWGVADAFF
-,-,TRBV18,TRBJ1-1,TGTGCCAGCTCACCACCGTCCAGGGCTTCCACTGAAGCTTTCTTT,CASSPPSRASTEAFF
few,-,TRBV19,TRBJ2-7,TGTGCCAGTAGTGGAACACGTTCCTACGAGCAGTACTTC,CASSGTRSYEQYF
few,-,TRBV19,TRBJ1-3,TGTGCCAGTAGGCTGGACGGGACCTCTGGAAACACCATATATTTT,CASRLDGTSGNTIYF
once,-,TRBV12-3/TRBV12-4,TRBJ2-5,TGTGCCAGCAGTCAAGACGAAGAAGAGACCCAGTACTTC,CASSQDEEETQYF
-,TRBD2,TRBV6-5,TRBJ2-2,TGTGCCAGCAGTTCACCAGCGGGGGGGGGCACCGGGGAGCTGTTTTTT,CASSSPAGGGTGELFF
-,-,TRBV9,TRBJ2-7,TGTGCCAGCAGCCTCCGGGACGGCCCCTACGAGCAGTACTTC,CASSLRDGPYEQYF
-,TRBD1,TRBV3-1/TRBV3-2,TRBJ2-2,TGTGCCAGCAGCCGGCCCTGGACAGGGGACGGGGAGCTGTTTTTT,CASSRPWTGDGELFF
-,-,TRBV20-1,TRBJ2-7,TGCAGTGCTAGTAGAGGGCAGTCCTACGAGCAGTACTTC,CSASRGQSYEQYF
once,-,TRBV3-1/TRBV3-2,TRBJ1-4,TGTGCCAGCAGCCAAGTTAGGGGGGGGGAAAAACTGTTTTTT,CASSQVRGGEKLFF
many,-,TRBV28,TRBJ1-6,TGTGCCAGCAGCCAGGGCTGGGGGAGCTCCTATAATTCACCCCTCCACTTT,CASSQGWGSSYNSPLHF
few,-,TRBV3-1/TRBV3-2,TRBJ2-6,TGTGCCAGCAGCCCACTGGGTACTGGGGCCAACGTCCTGACTTTC,CASSPLGTGANVLTF
-,-,TRBV10-1,TRBJ2-1,TGCGCCAGCAGGGCAGACACCTACAATGAGCAGTTCTTC,CASRADTYNEQFF
-,-,TRBV15,TRBJ1-2,TGTGCCACCAGCATCTTGGGGGAAAACTATGGCTACACCTTC,CATSILGENYGYTF
few,-,TRBV2,TRBJ1-2,TGTGCCAGCAGTCAGGGTGTTCCGATATTC,CASSQGVPIF
-,-,TRBV6-6,TRBJ2-7,TGTGCCAGCAGCCCACCTGGCCAGCGATACGAGCAGTACTTC,CASSPPGQRYEQYF
-,TRBD2,TRBV11-3,TRBJ2-3,TGTGCCAGCAGCCCGAGCGGGAGGGGCACAGATACGCAGTATTTT,CASSPSGRGTDTQYF